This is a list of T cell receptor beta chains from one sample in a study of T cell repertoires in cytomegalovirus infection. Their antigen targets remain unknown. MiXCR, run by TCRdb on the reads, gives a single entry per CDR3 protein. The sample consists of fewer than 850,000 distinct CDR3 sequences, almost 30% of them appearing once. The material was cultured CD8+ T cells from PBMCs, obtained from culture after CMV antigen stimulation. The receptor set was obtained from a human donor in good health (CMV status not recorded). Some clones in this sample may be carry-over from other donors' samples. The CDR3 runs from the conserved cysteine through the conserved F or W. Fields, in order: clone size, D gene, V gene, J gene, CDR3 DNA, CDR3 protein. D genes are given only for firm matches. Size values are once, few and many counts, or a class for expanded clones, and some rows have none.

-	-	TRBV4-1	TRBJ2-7	TGCGCCAGCAGCCAAGAAGGGGGACTTAGCTCCTACGAGCAGTACTTC	CASSQEGGLSSYEQYF
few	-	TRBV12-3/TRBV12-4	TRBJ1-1	TGTGCCAGCAGGCCGGCTAACACTGAAGCTTTCTTT	CASRPANTEAFF
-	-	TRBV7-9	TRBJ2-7	TGTGCCAGCGGGGGGGCCGGGCTCTACGAGCAGTACTTC	CASGGAGLYEQYF
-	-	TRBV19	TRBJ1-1	TGTGCCAGTACCGTACAGAGCACCCTTGAAGCTTTCTTT	CASTVQSTLEAFF
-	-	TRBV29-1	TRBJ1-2	TGCAGCGTTGAGATAGCTAACTATGGCTACACCTTC	CSVEIANYGYTF
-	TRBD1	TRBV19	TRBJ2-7	TGTGCCAGTAGCTCCCGGGACAGGGCTAACGAGCAGTACTTC	CASSSRDRANEQYF
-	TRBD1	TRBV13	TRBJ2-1	TGTGCCAGCAGCTTAGTCCCGACAGGGAAAGACAATGAGCAGTTCTTC	CASSLVPTGKDNEQFF
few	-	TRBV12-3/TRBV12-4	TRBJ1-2	TGTGCCAGCACCTTTAACCGAGTCTATGGCTACACCTTC	CASTFNRVYGYTF
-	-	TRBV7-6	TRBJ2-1	TGTGCCAGCAGCTTAGCGCTAGGGGGGGGGTTCTTC	CASSLALGGGFF
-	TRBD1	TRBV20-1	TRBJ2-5	TGCAGTGCTGTTTGGGACAGGGGTTGTGAGACCCAGTACTTC	CSAVWDRGCETQYF
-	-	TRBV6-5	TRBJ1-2	TGTGCCAGCAGTGAGACAAGCCCGCCTTACTATGGCTACACCTTC	CASSETSPPYYGYTF
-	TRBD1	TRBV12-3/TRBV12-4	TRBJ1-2	TGTGCCAGCAGTTCCCCCGGGACAGGGAACTATGGCTACACCTTC	CASSSPGTGNYGYTF
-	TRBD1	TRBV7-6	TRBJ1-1	TGTGTCAGCAGCAGGGACAGGAACACTGAAGCTTTCTTT	CVSSRDRNTEAFF
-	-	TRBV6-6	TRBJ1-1	TGTGCCAGCGAGGGACTGGCGGGGACTGAAGCTTTCTTT	CASEGLAGTEAFF
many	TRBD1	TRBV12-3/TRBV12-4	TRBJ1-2	TGTGCCAGCAGTTCCCCCGGGACAGGCTATGGCTACACCTTC	CASSSPGTGYGYTF
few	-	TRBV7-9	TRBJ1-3	TGTGCCAGCAGCCCCCCCCTCTCTGGAAACACCATATATTTT	CASSPPLSGNTIYF
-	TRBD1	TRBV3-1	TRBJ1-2	TGTGCCAGCAGCCGTACAGGGGCGACAGCTTCCGTTAACTATGGCTACACCTTC	CASSRTGATASVNYGYTF
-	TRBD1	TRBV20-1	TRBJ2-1	TGCAGTGCTAAGGGGACAGGGGACGATGAGCAGTTCTTC	CSAKGTGDDEQFF
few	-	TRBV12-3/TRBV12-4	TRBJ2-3	TGTGCCAGCAATCCCCGGGCTACAGATACGCAGTATTTT	CASNPRATDTQYF
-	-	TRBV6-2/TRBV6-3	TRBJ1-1	TGTGCCAACAGTCCCGAGTCGGGGCGCGGGAACACTGAAGCTTTCTTT	CANSPESGRGNTEAFF
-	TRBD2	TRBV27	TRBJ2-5	TGTGCCAGCGGTCCCGGGGGGAGGGAGACCCAGTACTTC	CASGPGGRETQYF
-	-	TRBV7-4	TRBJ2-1	TGTGCCAGCAGCCCTCCGGCCGGGGGAACCTACAATGAGCAGTTCTTC	CASSPPAGGTYNEQFF
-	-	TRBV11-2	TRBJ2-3	TGTGCCAGCAGCTTAGCAGGACGGGTGGCAGATACGCAGTATTTT	CASSLAGRVADTQYF
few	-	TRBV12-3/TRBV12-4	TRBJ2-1	TGTGCCAGCAGTTCAATTCGAGGTGAGCAGTTCTTC	CASSSIRGEQFF
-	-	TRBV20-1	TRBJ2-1	TGCAGTGCTAGAGGTTTGGGTGGGTCCCTCGGTGAGCAGTTCTTC	CSARGLGGSLGEQFF
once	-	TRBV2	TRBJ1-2	TGTGCCACACCACCTCGGGACAACTATGGCTACACCTTC	CATPPRDNYGYTF
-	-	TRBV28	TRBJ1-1	TGTGCCAGCAGTTTATCGGGGGGCAGAAAGACTGAAGCTTTCTTT	CASSLSGGRKTEAFF
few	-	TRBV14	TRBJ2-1	TGTGCCAGCAGCCAACCAGGCTACAATGAGCAGTTCTTC	CASSQPGYNEQFF
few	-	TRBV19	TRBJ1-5	TGTGCCAGTAGTATTTGGGGGGACCGGACAAGTCAGCCCCAGCATTTT	CASSIWGDRTSQPQHF
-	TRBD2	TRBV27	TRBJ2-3	TGTGCCAGCAGTTTACCGGGGGGTGCAAAAGATACGCAGTATTTT	CASSLPGGAKDTQYF
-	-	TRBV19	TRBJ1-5	TGTGCCAGTAGTATCCCACGGGACCGCACAATGTGGCCCCAGCATTTT	CASSIPRDRTMWPQHF
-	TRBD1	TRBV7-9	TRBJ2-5	TGTGCCAGCAGCTCCCGGGACAGGGGTGCCCAAGAGACCCAGTACTTC	CASSSRDRGAQETQYF
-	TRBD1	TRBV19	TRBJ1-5	TGTGCCAGTAGTTCGAATGTCGGACAGGGAAAACAGCCCCAGCATTTT	CASSSNVGQGKQPQHF
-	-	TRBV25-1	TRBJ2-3	TGTGCCAGCGGGGGTCCGCAGTATTTT	CASGGPQYF
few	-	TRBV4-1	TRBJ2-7	TGCGCCAGCAGCCAAGAGACCGGGACTGCCTCGCGTGAGCAGTACTTC	CASSQETGTASREQYF